The present T cell receptor (beta chain) was sequenced within a study of response to subunit inactivated influenza vaccine. Whole-study findings and limits: The study's authors posited that every seasonal influenza vaccination enlists few new T cells.

This clonotype was observed many times. Its antigen is unknown. MiXCR, applied by TCRdb to the RT-PCR reads, yields one record per CDR3 protein. The table lists about 500,000 distinct CDR3 sequences, 7.2% of them singletons, with 13% in the top ten. V lost 2 bases to trimming and J lost 1 base, with 8 bases between them. The V gene's germline CDR1 is MNHNS and CDR2 SASEGT. The CDR3 is made up of 14 amino acids. This TCR was sampled from a man between 50 and 75 years old who received an inactivated influenza vaccine. The V call is TRBV6-1, the J call TRBJ1-1; no clear D gene. Specimen: PBMCs from blood, collected 23 months after vaccination. The CDR3 coding sequence is TGTGCCAGCAGTGAACCAGGAACGAACACTGAAGCTTTCTTT. Translated, it gives CASSEPGTNTEAFF.